This TCR beta chain is drawn from a study of blood T cell repertoires in COVID-19. About the study: The cDNA or gDNA used as material had been derived from T cells, B-cell-depleted T cells, or PBMCs.

Under the authors' procedure: Quantification of nucleated cells was approximated via reference gene primer amplification. Method: immunoSEQ multiplex PCR; TCRdb's copy keeps in-frame clones and lacks some. Clone size and V and J calls were adopted from that table, with D and trimming inferred from the DNA. The table shows approximately 62,000 clones, with approximately 90% occurring only once. Germline CDR1 is SEHNR and CDR2 is FQNEAQ (reference sequence). V was clipped by 5 bases and J by 2 bases, with 9 bases between them. This CDR3 region has 14 residues. The TCR originated in a human donor with active COVID-19. The donor label of this sample is uncertain. Input material: peripheral blood. The V call is TRBV7-9, the J call TRBJ2-2; TRBD1 is a possible D gene (6 bases). CDR3 in DNA: TGTGCCAGCAGCCAGGGACAAAACACCGGGGAGCTGTTTTTT. This codes for CASSQGQNTGELFF.